The 27 T cell receptor beta chains reported below all come from one sample, sequenced in a study of T cells in Graves' hyperthyroidism and ophthalmopathy. RNA transcripts provided the source from which TCR beta CDR3 regions were amplified. The HTBI primer set drove a first-round RT-PCR of the TCR CDR3. From the multiplex PCR reads, TCRdb called clonotypes with MiXCR, one entry per CDR3 protein. There are roughly 170,000 distinct CDR3 sequences in the sample; over 15% occur only once, and approximately 28% lies in the top ten. The sequencing sample was made of blood. The receptors shown here come from a woman between 50 and 59 years old with Graves' hyperthyroidism.

Many counts were recorded for this clonotype. The V and J genes are TRBV5-1 and TRBJ1-2, with TRBD1 matching 8 bases. Germline CDR1 SGHRS, CDR2 YFSETQ. With V trimmed by 0 bases and J by 8 bases, 12 bases remained unmatched. The CDR3 totals 16 residues. CDR3 loop: CASSLAGAGGAKGYTF. Here the CDR3 DNA reads TGCGCCAGCAGCTTGGCCGGGGCAGGGGGCGCAAAAGGCTACACCTTC.

This clonotype was found many times. This rearrangement joins TRBV7-9 to TRBJ2-1; D is undetermined. The CDR3 runs to 10 residues. Germline V gene lookup returns CDR1 SEHNR and CDR2 FQNEAQ (reference sequence). V was cut by 8 bases and J by 9 bases, with 8 bases left in between. The CDR3 sequence: CASDPSEQFF. The CDR3 DNA reads TGTGCCAGCGACCCTAGTGAGCAGTTCTTC.

This clonotype showed up many times. This chain uses TRBV6-1 with TRBJ1-6, with TRBD1 identical over 11 bases. Germline CDR1 MNHNS, CDR2 SASEGT. The CDR3 has 14 residues. V was clipped by 5 bases and J by 10 bases; unmatched bases: 4. Written as DNA, the CDR3 is TGTGCCAGCAGTAAGGACAGGGGGCGGTCACCCCTCCACTTT. Its protein product is CASSKDRGRSPLHF.

This clonotype has a count of ten or more. The chain couples TRBV2 to TRBJ2-3; 16 positions agree with TRBD2. The CDR3 runs 16 residues. Germline lookup yields CDR1 SNHLY and CDR2 FYNNEI. Germline trimming cut 6 bases from V and 4 bases from J; bases unmatched to any gene: 4. The CDR3 loop is CASSGTSGGAADTQYF. In DNA, the CDR3 is TGTGCCAGCAGCGGGACTAGCGGGGGGGCCGCAGATACGCAGTATTTT.

Ten or more counts support this clonotype. One junction end disagrees with the germline gene, perhaps due to a read error. The chain combines TRBV5-1 with TRBJ2-7; possibly TRBD1 or TRBD2 for D (6 bases each). Germline lookup yields CDR1 SGHRS and CDR2 YFSETQ. This CDR3 is 13 amino acids long. Here the CDR3 reads CTSSHGGLYEQYF. Written as DNA, the CDR3 is TGCACCAGTTCTCACGGGGGCCTCTACGAGCAGTACTTC.

This clonotype appeared many times. The chain recombines TRBV4-1 with TRBJ1-1, with D unresolved. Germline V CDR1 and CDR2: MGHRA, YSYEKL. The CDR3 consists of 12 residues. V gave up 7 bases and J gave up 0 bases, with 6 bases separating them. The CDR3 DNA follows: TGCGCCAGCACGGGAATGAACACTGAAGCTTTCTTT. Its protein product is CASTGMNTEAFF.

The chain carries TRBV19 and TRBJ2-2; D remains ambiguous. The germline gives CDR1 LNHDA, CDR2 SQIVND (reference sequence). The V end lost 7 bases, the J end lost 1 base, and 16 bases lay between the germline ends. The length of the CDR3 is 16 residues. This CDR3 is CASTTRRRLNTGELFF. CDR3 in DNA: TGTGCCAGTACCACTCGACGGCGACTGAACACCGGGGAGCTGTTTTTT.

The chain combines TRBV4-1 with TRBJ2-7; 8 bases match TRBD2. The trim removed 3 bases at V and 3 bases at J, leaving 10 bases unmatched. CDR1 and CDR2 (germline): MGHRA, YSYEKL. The CDR3 is 16 residues long. CDR3 DNA: TGCGCCAGCAGCCACCTGCCTTCGGGGGGGATCTACGAGCAGTACTTC. This gives the protein CASSHLPSGGIYEQYF.

This clonotype was seen ten or more times. This chain joins TRBV12-5 and TRBJ1-3; no clear D gene. V lost 5 bases and J 2 bases, leaving 25 bases between the germline ends. CDR3 length: 19 amino acids. CDR1 is LGHNT, CDR2 FRNRAP, per germline. CDR3 loop: CASGPADRAGASPGNTIYF. DNA of the CDR3: TGTGCTAGTGGTCCAGCCGATAGAGCAGGCGCTTCGCCTGGAAACACCATATATTTT.

This clonotype has a count of ten or more. The V and J genes are TRBV20-1 and TRBJ1-1, with D possibly TRBD1 on 6 matching bases. Trimming took 2 bases from V and 2 from J, leaving 9 bases between them. The CDR3 spans 13 residues. Germline CDR1 reads DFQATT; CDR2 reads SNEGSKA (reference sequence). CDR3: CSARTGINTEAFF. In DNA, the CDR3 is TGCAGTGCTAGAACAGGGATAAACACTGAAGCTTTCTTT.

With respect to this clonotype: A read error may explain this, as a much larger clone is one base away. V and J are TRBV7-3 and TRBJ2-6; D unresolved. Trimming pared 3 bases from V and 1 base from J, leaving 7 bases between. Germline CDR1 and CDR2: SGHTA and FQGTGA. There are 15 residues in the CDR3. CDR3 nucleotide sequence: TGTGCCAGCAGCTTCCGGAAGTCTGGGGCCAACGTCCTGACTTTC. Its protein is CASSFRKSGANVLTF.

This clonotype was seen ten or more times. This rearrangement joins TRBV18 to TRBJ2-7; D may be TRBD1 (6 bases). CDR1 and CDR2 (germline): KGHSH, LQKENI. This CDR3 spans 14 amino acids. V lost 0 bases and J lost 2, with 8 bases in between. The CDR3 DNA reads as TGTGCCAGCTCACCACCCCAGGGGACCTACGAGCAGTACTTC. Translating it yields CASSPPQGTYEQYF.

This clonotype was detected ten times or more. The chain combines TRBV11-2 with TRBJ1-1, with no clear D. This CDR3 is built from 14 residues. Trimming left V 5 bases short and J 4 bases short, with 14 bases between. Germline V CDR1 and CDR2: SGHAT, FQNNGV. CDR3 in amino acids: CASSRLLMGTEAFF. The CDR3 DNA reads as TGTGCCAGCAGCCGTCTACTCATGGGCACTGAAGCTTTCTTT.

This clonotype was recorded many times. The chain employs TRBV2 and TRBJ2-1; the D gene is possibly TRBD1 (5 bases). The germline V and J ends were trimmed by 6 bases and 0 bases, with 12 bases remaining between them. CDR1 and CDR2 (germline): SNHLY, FYNNEI. The CDR3 has 15 amino acids. The chain's CDR3 is CASRKTESSYNEQFF. The CDR3 nucleotides are TGTGCCAGCAGGAAGACAGAAAGCTCCTACAATGAGCAGTTCTTC.

This clonotype came up a few times. The chain combines TRBV7-9 with TRBJ1-3; D call uncertain. V was pared by 4 bases and J by 0 bases, with 13 bases between. Looked up from germline, CDR1 is SEHNR and CDR2 is FQNEAQ (reference sequence). The CDR3 runs 16 residues. The CDR3, as DNA: TGTGCCAGCAGCTCTCTGGGGAGCCTCTCTGGAAACACCATATATTTT. Amino acids: CASSSLGSLSGNTIYF. Full variable domain (remainder filled in from reference TRBV7-9 and TRBJ1-3): DTGVSQNPRHKITKRGQNVTFRCDPISEHNRLYWYRQTLGQGPEFLTYFQNEAQLEKSRLLSDRFSAERPKGSFSTLEIQRTEQGDSAMYLCASSSLGSLSGNTIYFGEGSWLTVV.

The rearrangement uses TRBV20-1 and TRBJ1-5, with 7 nucleotides matching TRBD1. V shed 6 bases and J 2 bases; nucleotides not matched to a gene: 10. Germline loops: CDR1 DFQATT, CDR2 SNEGSKA (reference sequence). The CDR3 spans 15 residues. DNA of the CDR3: TGCAGTGCGCAGGGGGGGGGTACCGGCAATCAGCCCCAGCATTTT. It yields the protein CSAQGGGTGNQPQHF.

The chain recombines TRBV5-6 with TRBJ2-3; D gene uncertain. The CDR3 has 12 amino acids. CDR1 and CDR2 from the germline V gene are SGHDT and YYEEEE. Trimming removed 2 bases at V and 7 bases at J, with 8 bases between. CDR3 in amino acids: CASSFDANTQYF. The CDR3 coding sequence is TGTGCCAGCAGCTTTGATGCAAATACGCAGTATTTT.

This clonotype was seen ten or more times. The rearrangement uses TRBV5-1 and TRBJ2-1; D is ambiguous. Per the germline V gene, CDR1 is SGHRS and CDR2 is YFSETQ. CDR3 length equals 14 residues. V lost 5 bases and J 4 bases, leaving 13 bases between the germline ends. The CDR3 is CASSLMDGYNEQFF. The CDR3 DNA sequence: TGCGCCAGCAGTCTGATGGACGGTTACAATGAGCAGTTCTTC. Combining the CDR3 with reference TRBV5-1 and TRBJ2-1 gives the whole variable domain KAGVTQTPRYLIKTRGQQVTLSCSPISGHRSVSWYQQTPGQGLQFLFEYFSETQRNKGNFPGRFSGRQFSNSRSEMNVSTLELGDSALYLCASSLMDGYNEQFFGPGTRLTVL.

This clonotype showed up just a few times. The gene calls are TRBV29-1 and TRBJ1-3, with 9 bases identical to TRBD1. Per the germline V gene, CDR1 is SQVTM and CDR2 is ANQGSEA. There are 15 residues in the CDR3. Trimming took 6 bases from V and 1 from J; bases not matched to a gene: 7. This CDR3 is CSVRDRAVSGNTIYF. The CDR3 region has the DNA TGCAGCGTCCGGGACAGGGCAGTTTCTGGAAACACCATATATTTT. The whole variable domain, filled in from reference TRBV29-1 and TRBJ1-3, reads SAVISQKPSRDICQRGTSLTIQCQVDSQVTMMFWYRQQPGQSLTLIATANQGSEATYESGFVIDKFPISRPNLTFSTLTVSNMSPEDSSIYLCSVRDRAVSGNTIYFGEGSWLTVV.

This sequence joins TRBV3-1 and TRBJ2-1; perhaps TRBD2 as D (7 bases). V dropped 4 bases and J dropped 6 bases, with 16 bases sitting between them. The germline CDR1 and CDR2 sequences are LGHDT and YNNKEL (reference sequence). This CDR3 is 15 amino acids long. CDR3 amino acids: CASSRGGGAPNEQFF. The CDR3 DNA sequence: TGTGCCAGCAGCCGGGGAGGGGGGGCCCCCAATGAGCAGTTCTTC.

Worth noting for this clonotype: One junction end disagrees with the germline gene, perhaps due to a read error. The V call is TRBV5-1, the J call TRBJ2-3; D remains ambiguous. This CDR3 is built from 13 residues. From germline, CDR1 is SGHRS and CDR2 YFSETQ. The CDR3 sequence is CASSLARRDTQYF. The DNA for the CDR3 is TGTGCCAGCAGCCTGGCGAGAAGGGATACGCAGTATTTT.

Many counts were recorded for this clonotype. V is TRBV6-1 and J is TRBJ2-5; 12 bases are a match to TRBD2. CDR1 MNHNS and CDR2 SASEGT come from the germline V gene. The CDR3 spans 15 residues. J lost 3 bases, V lost 6 bases, and 5 bases had no gene match. In DNA, the CDR3 is TGTGCCAGCAGGGCGGGACTAGCGGGCGAAGAGACCCAGTACTTC. Protein product: CASRAGLAGEETQYF.

The table lists this clonotype with many counts. CDR3 region: CASSPQRGPYDEQFF. CDR3 DNA sequence: TGTGCCAGCAGTCCGCAGCGGGGGCCTTACGATGAGCAGTTCTTC. V gene TRBV7-3 combines with J gene TRBJ2-1; the match to TRBD2 covers 8 bases. Germline V gene lookup returns CDR1 SGHTA and CDR2 FQGTGA. This CDR3 is 15 amino acids long. The ends lost 6 bases at V and 8 bases at J; junction bases unmatched: 12.

This clonotype was seen repeatedly, ten times or more. The genes are TRBV2 and TRBJ1-1, with D perhaps TRBD1 (5 bases). The germline V and J ends were trimmed by 6 bases and 4 bases, with 12 bases remaining between them. CDR1 and CDR2 (germline): SNHLY, FYNNEI. The CDR3 totals 13 residues. The CDR3 region has the DNA TGTGCCAGCAGCGGGACGTCGATCACTGAAGCTTTCTTT. Its translation is CASSGTSITEAFF.

This clonotype was seen ten or more times. The rearrangement uses TRBV19 and TRBJ1-1; D gene ambiguous. Germline CDR1 is LNHDA and CDR2 is SQIVND (reference sequence). The CDR3 extends over 13 amino acids. Trimming cost V 3 bases and J 1 base, with 6 bases left between them. The CDR3 nucleotides read TGTGCCAGTAGTATCGGAGAGAACACTGAAGCTTTCTTT. This translates into CASSIGENTEAFF.

The chain has TRBV7-9 and TRBJ1-4; TRBD1 agrees at 12 bases. CDR1 SEHNR and CDR2 FQNEAQ come from the germline V gene (reference sequence). The CDR3 sequence is 17 residues long. The junction had 11 bases not matched to a gene; V was cut back by 6 bases and J by 6 bases. The CDR3 sequence: CASSRGTGGSEYEKLFF. The CDR3 region has the DNA TGTGCCAGCAGTCGGGGGACAGGGGGCTCGGAGTATGAAAAACTGTTTTTT.

This clonotype has a count of ten or more. This chain uses TRBV24-1 with TRBJ2-1; a possible D gene is TRBD2 (6 bases). The CDR3 runs to 16 residues. Germline CDR1 is KGHDR and CDR2 is SFDVKD. V lost 3 bases, J lost 2 bases, and 13 bases lay in between. DNA for the CDR3: TGTGCCACCAGTGATAGCGAGCGCGGGACCTACAATGAGCAGTTCTTC. Residues: CATSDSERGTYNEQFF.